The 2 T cell receptor beta chains below all came from one sample that was sequenced in a study of CXCR3-negative and CXCR3-positive naive CD8 T cells. Preparation of TRB cDNA libraries relied on 5' RACE carrying UMI labels. No DNA is given; TCRdb re-called the 5' RACE reads and lists each CDR3 protein once. The table counts over 100,000 distinct CDR3 sequences; 0.29% lies in the top ten. Sequencing input: naive CXCR3- CD8+ T cells from blood. Stated subset: CD45RO-CCR7+CD27+CD95- naive CD8+ T cells lacking CXCR3 (TNR3-). The receptors were sampled from a human donor in good health. Some clones in this sample may be carry-over from other donors' samples.

The chain employs TRBV4-3 and TRBJ2-3; TCRdb outputs TRBD1, but without DNA this stays unchecked. This CDR3 contains 16 residues. CDR1 and CDR2 from the germline V gene are LGHNA and YSLEER. CDR3 in amino acids: CASSPQGLEWADTQYF.

The chain combines TRBV29-1 with TRBJ2-7; TCRdb selects TRBD1, and the lack of DNA leaves this call unchecked. CDR3 length equals 13 residues. Germline loops: CDR1 SQVTM, CDR2 ANQGSEA. CDR3: CSVERGPGYEQYF.